The 28 T cell receptor beta chains reported below all come from one sample, sequenced in a study of identical twins. MiXCR, applied by TCRdb to the 5' RACE reads, yields one record per CDR3 protein. The repertoire holds a few hundred thousand distinct CDR3 sequences, with roughly 8.7% as singletons. This sample also belongs to another study, concerning yellow fever vaccine responses in identical twins.

The sample comprised CD8+ T cells sorted from blood. The source of these receptors is a woman aged 18-30 years in good health.

This clonotype came up a few times. The CDR3 reads CASSLADLAGGPGGQYF. The CDR3 bases are TGTGCCAGCAGCTTAGCCGACCTAGCGGGGGGGCCAGGTGGGCAGTATTTT. The rearrangement joins TRBV7-9 to TRBJ2-3, with 12 bases matching TRBD2. Trimming removed 0 bases from V and 11 bases from J; junction bases left unmatched: 12. Per the germline V gene, CDR1 is SEHNR and CDR2 is FQNEAQ (reference sequence). The CDR3 runs to 17 residues.

The chain employs TRBV5-6 and TRBJ2-3, with D hard to call. V was cut by 0 bases and J by 0 bases, with 11 bases left in between. This CDR3 comprises 16 residues. Looked up from germline, CDR1 is SGHDT and CDR2 is YYEEEE. The DNA of the CDR3 is TGTGCCAGCAGCTTGGGGCCATTTTCTAGCACAGATACGCAGTATTTT. Translating it yields CASSLGPFSSTDTQYF.

This clonotype was picked up many times. The gene calls are TRBV20-1 and TRBJ1-5, with TRBD1 matching 8 bases. The CDR3 contains 14 residues. Germline lookup yields CDR1 DFQATT and CDR2 SNEGSKA (reference sequence). Trimming at V came to 3 bases and at J to 5 bases, leaving 6 bases not matched to a gene. The chain's CDR3 is CSARPGGAYQPQHF. CDR3 nucleotides: TGCAGTGCTAGGCCAGGGGGCGCATATCAGCCCCAGCATTTT.

The genes are TRBV6-1 and TRBJ2-5; a possible D gene is TRBD1 (5 bases). Germline CDR1 reads MNHNS; CDR2 reads SASEGT. Trimming removed 1 base from V and 6 bases from J, with 12 bases in between. The CDR3 length is 14 residues. CDR3 sequence (DNA): TGTGCCAGCAGTGAAGAGGCAGGGTTGAAGACCCAGTACTTC. Amino acid sequence: CASSEEAGLKTQYF.

The chain has TRBV12-3 or TRBV12-4 and TRBJ2-1, with 8 bases identical to TRBD2. The CDR3 is 17 residues long. Germline trimming cut 1 base from V and 9 bases from J; bases unmatched to any gene: 14. In DNA form, the CDR3 reads TGTGCCAGCAGTTTAGTCGTGGCAGCGGGGGCGCTCATTGAGCAGTTCTTC. Translated, it gives CASSLVVAAGALIEQFF.

The gene calls are TRBV4-3 and TRBJ2-7; D remains ambiguous. Looked up from germline, CDR1 is LGHNA and CDR2 is YSLEER. The CDR3 length is 12 residues. V was trimmed by 3 bases and J by 6 bases, leaving 9 bases between them. CDR3 region: CASSQSSGEQYF. The DNA for the CDR3 is TGCGCCAGCAGCCAGAGTTCCGGCGAGCAGTACTTC.

This clonotype was seen repeatedly, ten times or more. The chain couples TRBV3-1 to TRBJ2-3, with D possibly matching TRBD2 (6 bases). Judging by the DNA end, TRBJ2-5 fits better; the J call may be wrong. The CDR3 consists of 12 residues. CDR1 LGHDT and CDR2 YNNKEL come from the germline V gene (reference sequence). CDR3 residues: CASSPPGDTQYF. The CDR3, as DNA: TGTGCCAGCAGCCCGCCGGGAGATACCCAGTACTTC.

This clonotype was seen a handful of times. The chain carries TRBV18 and TRBJ2-1, with 10 bases matching TRBD1. Germline loops: CDR1 KGHSH, CDR2 LQKENI. Trimming cost V 0 bases and J 4 bases; bases outside gene matches: 18. CDR3 length equals 21 residues. DNA of the CDR3: TGTGCCAGCTCACCACCTAGGACAGGGGGATACCTAGCGACCTCATACAATGAGCAGTTCTTC. Amino acids: CASSPPRTGGYLATSYNEQFF. The full variable domain, its missing parts supplied by reference TRBV18 and TRBJ2-1, is NAGVMQNPRHLVRRRGQEARLRCSPMKGHSHVYWYRQLPEEGLKFMVYLQKENIIDESGMPKERFSAEFPKEGPSILRIQQVVRGDSAAYFCASSPPRTGGYLATSYNEQFFGPGTRLTVL.

This clonotype was seen only a few times. The rearrangement uses TRBV20-1 and TRBJ2-7; possibly TRBD1 for D (6 bases). V was cut by 6 bases and J by 6 bases, with 24 bases left in between. There are 15 residues in the CDR3. Germline CDR1 DFQATT, CDR2 SNEGSKA (reference sequence). The CDR3: CSANTLNREMGEQYF. Here the CDR3 DNA reads TGCAGTGCCAACACCCTAAACAGGGAAATGGGCGAGCAGTACTTC.

The sample holds a few counts of this clonotype. This chain joins TRBV20-1 and TRBJ2-7, with TRBD2 matching 9 bases. CDR1 and CDR2 from the germline V gene are DFQATT and SNEGSKA (reference sequence). Losses at the gene ends were 6 bases for V and 2 bases for J; bases not matched to a gene: 8. The CDR3 has 14 amino acids. CDR3 residues: CSALTSGSTYEQYF. CDR3 DNA: TGCAGTGCATTGACTAGCGGTTCTACCTACGAGCAGTACTTC.

The chain employs TRBV7-2 and TRBJ2-4, with D perhaps matching TRBD1 (5 bases). Germline values: CDR1 SGHTA, CDR2 FQGNSA. V was trimmed by 3 bases and J by 8 bases, leaving 17 bases between them. The CDR3 runs 15 residues. The CDR3 here is CASSFLDNPYDIQYF. Here the CDR3 DNA reads TGTGCCAGCAGCTTCCTGGACAATCCTTATGACATTCAGTACTTC.

Only a few counts were recorded for this clonotype. V and J are TRBV6-5 and TRBJ2-7, with D tentatively TRBD1 or TRBD2 (5 bases each). The V gene's germline CDR1 is MNHEY and CDR2 SVGAGI. V was cut by 0 bases and J by 0 bases, with 12 bases left in between. The CDR3 contains 16 residues. CDR3: CASSYSSGTVSYEQYF. The CDR3 region has the DNA TGTGCCAGCAGTTACTCGTCCGGGACGGTCTCCTACGAGCAGTACTTC.

The rearrangement joins TRBV20-1 to TRBJ2-1, with TRBD2 matching over 14 bases. The CDR3 consists of 14 residues. CDR1 DFQATT and CDR2 SNEGSKA come from the germline V gene (reference sequence). V lost 2 bases and J lost 8; bases outside the gene matches: 2. The CDR3 here is CSARRLAGGDEQFF. The CDR3 DNA is TGCAGTGCTAGACGACTAGCGGGAGGGGATGAGCAGTTCTTC.

This clonotype has a handful of counts. The rearrangement links TRBV15 to TRBJ2-1; weak D call: TRBD1 (5 bases). CDR1 LNHNV and CDR2 YYDKDF come from the germline V gene (reference sequence). CDR3 size: 13 residues. The ends were cut back, 5 bases at V and 14 bases at J, with 19 bases in the middle. The CDR3: CATSHLGHVQEFF. The CDR3 DNA reads as TGTGCCACCAGCCATCTCGGGCACGTACAGGAGTTCTTC.

This clonotype was detected many times. The chain recombines TRBV5-1 with TRBJ2-3; TRBD1 matches at 10 bases. The trim removed 4 bases at V and 3 bases at J, leaving 5 bases unmatched. The CDR3 contains 15 residues. The germline V gene encodes CDR1 SGHRS and CDR2 YFSETQ. CDR3 sequence reads: CASSPGGQGTDTQYF. CDR3 sequence (DNA): TGCGCCAGCAGCCCGGGGGGACAGGGGACAGATACGCAGTATTTT.

This clonotype was detected many times. The V call is TRBV9, the J call TRBJ2-1, with 10 bases fitting TRBD2. Losses at the gene ends were 6 bases for V and 6 bases for J; bases not matched to a gene: 9. CDR1 SGDLS and CDR2 YYNGEE come from the germline V gene. The CDR3 extends over 15 amino acids. This CDR3 reads CASTKREGLTNEQFF. CDR3 bases: TGTGCCAGCACCAAGCGGGAGGGCCTAACCAATGAGCAGTTCTTC. Full variable domain (missing parts from reference TRBV9 and TRBJ2-1): DSGVTQTPKHLITATGQRVTLRCSPRSGDLSVYWYQQSLDQGLQFLIQYYNGEERAKGNILERFSAQQFPDLHSELNLSSLELGDSALYFCASTKREGLTNEQFFGPGTRLTVL.

The V gene is TRBV7-9, the J gene TRBJ2-1; TRBD2 might be the D (5 bases). This CDR3 is built from 14 residues. The ends were cut back, 5 bases at V and 1 base at J, with 9 bases in the middle. CDR1 is SEHNR and CDR2 is FQNEAQ in the germline V gene (reference sequence). CDR3 DNA: TGTGCCAGCAGCCGGACGGGGTCCTACAATGAGCAGTTCTTC. Translating gives CASSRTGSYNEQFF.

The chain is built from TRBV4-2 and TRBJ1-1; possibly TRBD1 for D (5 bases). The CDR3 consists of 12 residues. The germline V gene encodes CDR1 LGHNA and CDR2 YNFKEQ. V shed 5 bases and J shed 6 bases, with 10 bases lying between them. The CDR3 DNA follows: TGTGCCAGCAGCAAGGGGACGGCTGAAGCTTTCTTT. Translating gives CASSKGTAEAFF.

The chain links TRBV11-2 to TRBJ2-2; D gene ambiguous. CDR1 and CDR2 from the germline V gene are SGHAT and FQNNGV. This CDR3 is 13 amino acids long. With 7 bases removed from V and 0 bases from J, the gap between germline ends came to 6 bases. The CDR3 bases are TGTGCCAGCACGGTATCGAACACCGGGGAGCTGTTTTTT. Residues: CASTVSNTGELFF.

The gene calls are TRBV7-3 and TRBJ2-2; the D gene is possibly TRBD2 (7 bases). CDR1 and CDR2 (germline): SGHTA, FQGTGA. This CDR3 has 16 amino acids. The ends were cut back, 0 bases at V and 4 bases at J, with 12 bases in the middle. The CDR3 spells CASSLTGGAITGELFF. CDR3 nucleotides: TGTGCCAGCAGCTTAACTGGGGGGGCGATCACCGGGGAGCTGTTTTTT. Together with reference TRBV7-3 and TRBJ2-2, the CDR3 gives the full variable domain: GAGVSQTPSNKVTEKGKYVELRCDPISGHTALYWYRQSLGQGPEFLIYFQGTGAADDSGLPNDRFFAVRPEGSVSTLKIQRTERGDSAVYLCASSLTGGAITGELFFGEGSRLTVL.

The chain is built from TRBV27 and TRBJ1-4, with a tentative D call TRBD1 (5 bases). The CDR3 totals 17 residues. V was trimmed by 2 bases and J by 0 bases, leaving 13 bases between them. Germline CDR1 reads MNHEY; CDR2 reads SMNVEV (reference sequence). Written as DNA, the CDR3 is TGTGCCAGCAGTTTAACCCAGCTGACAGCAACTAATGAAAAACTGTTTTTT. Residues: CASSLTQLTATNEKLFF.

The sample holds many counts of this clonotype. The chain couples TRBV3-1 to TRBJ1-6; D unresolved. With 1 base removed from V and 6 bases from J, the gap between germline ends came to 10 bases. This CDR3 contains 15 residues. The germline V gene has CDR1 LGHDT and CDR2 YNNKEL (reference sequence). The CDR3 DNA follows: TGTGCCAGCAGCCAAGTAATACAGATTAATTCACCCCTCCACTTT. Translated, it gives CASSQVIQINSPLHF.

This chain uses TRBV12-3 or TRBV12-4 with TRBJ2-3, with a tentative D call TRBD1 (5 bases). There are 15 residues in the CDR3. V lost 7 bases and J lost 0, with 14 bases in between. This chain's CDR3 is CASILTDSSTDTQYF. CDR3 DNA sequence: TGTGCCAGCATCCTGACAGACTCAAGCACAGATACGCAGTATTTT.

The gene calls are TRBV15 and TRBJ2-7, with D perhaps TRBD1 or TRBD2 (5 bases each). CDR3 size: 15 residues. Per germline, CDR1 LNHNV and CDR2 YYDKDF (reference sequence). Trimming took 4 bases from V and 9 from J, leaving 22 bases between them. CDR3 nucleotides: TGTGCCACCAGCACAAAGTCCGCCGCCGGGGCTTTGCAGTACTTC. Encoded protein: CATSTKSAAGALQYF.

This clonotype was observed a few times. V and J are TRBV10-3 and TRBJ2-3, with D perhaps matching TRBD1 or TRBD2 (5 bases each). V gave up 8 bases and J gave up 2 bases, with 20 bases separating them. Germline loops: CDR1 ENHRY, CDR2 SYGVKD. The CDR3 has 16 amino acids. This chain's CDR3 is CAIGDAIDPNTDTQYF. The CDR3 DNA follows: TGTGCCATCGGGGACGCGATCGATCCAAACACAGATACGCAGTATTTT.

The chain couples TRBV7-2 to TRBJ2-1; the D is unclear. The CDR3 is made up of 12 amino acids. Per germline, CDR1 SGHTA and CDR2 FQGNSA. V gave up 3 bases and J gave up 7 bases, with 7 bases separating them. The CDR3, as DNA: TGTGCCAGCAGCTTTTTCGGGAATGAGCAGTTCTTC. Its protein product is CASSFFGNEQFF.

The chain has TRBV12-3 or TRBV12-4 and TRBJ2-1; no reliable D call. V was pared by 5 bases and J by 6 bases, with 11 bases between. The CDR3 is made up of 13 amino acids. The CDR3 here is CASSPLGRNEQFF. CDR3 DNA: TGTGCCAGCAGTCCCCTGGGCCGCAATGAGCAGTTCTTC.

The J gene is TRBJ2-7, the V gene TRBV4-2, with D possibly being TRBD1 (5 bases). The germline gives CDR1 LGHNA, CDR2 YNFKEQ. This CDR3 is 19 amino acids long. The ends were cut back, 5 bases at V and 2 bases at J, with 28 bases in the middle. The CDR3, as DNA: TGTGCCAGCAGCGAAACTGTCCCCACTTGGGCGGACACAACCTACGAGCAGTACTTC. Translating gives CASSETVPTWADTTYEQYF.